A single sample gave rise to the 26 T cell receptor beta chains below, sequenced in a study of T cell responses to AZD1222 COVID-19 vaccine (dated by TCRdb to the early 2020s). Explained via the paper, the time point label denotes: baseline before first vaccination. Explained via the paper, the treatment or condition label denotes: meningococcal conjugate vaccine given as trial control. Receptors were amplified or captured by the immunoSEQ multiplex PCR assay. What TCRdb holds here is the immuneACCESS table cut down to in-frame rearrangements. Part of the clones is not present; checked against another copy, under half of the missing clones reflect an unresolved V gene, and the others are unexplained. Present in this sample are tens of thousands of clones, approximately 89% of which were seen just once. Roughly 5.6% of the sample rests with the top ten. The sample consisted of peripheral blood, taken on day 0 of MenACWY control vaccination. These receptors were taken from an adult in good health.

The J gene is TRBJ2-7, the V gene TRBV5-1, with 7 bases matching TRBD1. This CDR3 has 13 amino acids. The germline V gene encodes CDR1 SGHRS and CDR2 YFSETQ. Trimming at V came to 2 bases and at J to 3 bases, leaving 2 bases not matched to a gene. The CDR3 sequence is CASSFGTDYEQYF. The CDR3 coding sequence is TGCGCCAGCAGCTTTGGGACAGACTACGAGCAGTACTTC.

The chain joins TRBV18 to TRBJ1-1; 8 bases agree with TRBD1. The CDR3 spans 15 residues. Germline values: CDR1 KGHSH, CDR2 LQKENI. The J segment lost 1 base and the V segment lost 2 bases, leaving 3 bases of the junction unmatched. The CDR3, as DNA: TGTGCCAGCTCACCAGGACAGGGATCGAACACTGAAGCTTTCTTT. Amino acids: CASSPGQGSNTEAFF.

This clone was seen more than once but under ten times. The chain links TRBV7-2 to TRBJ1-6; 9 positions agree with TRBD1. Germline V lookup: CDR1 SGHTA, CDR2 FQGNSA. V lost 7 bases to trimming and J lost 7 bases; unmatched junction nucleotides: 8. CDR3 size: 15 residues. The CDR3 protein is CASKPGQGWNSPLHF. As DNA, the CDR3 is TGTGCCAGCAAACCGGGACAGGGTTGGAATTCACCCCTCCACTTT.

CDR3 loop: CASSGLAEKTQYF. CDR3 coding DNA: TGTGCCAGCAGTGGACTAGCGGAAAAGACCCAGTACTTC. This chain uses TRBV2 with TRBJ2-5, with 9 bases fitting TRBD2. V shed 4 bases and J 6 bases; nucleotides not matched to a gene: 3. The CDR3 runs 13 residues. Looked up from germline, CDR1 is SNHLY and CDR2 is FYNNEI. The variable domain in full, with the rest retrieved from reference TRBV2 and TRBJ2-5, is EPEVTQTPSHQVTQMGQEVILRCVPISNHLYFYWYRQILGQKVEFLVSFYNNEISEKSEIFDDQFSVERPDGSNFTLKIRSTKLEDSAMYFCASSGLAEKTQYFGPGTRLLVL.

V gene TRBV27 combines with J gene TRBJ1-5; TRBD1 matches 8 bases. The germline CDR1 and CDR2 sequences are MNHEY and SMNVEV (reference sequence). The V and J ends lost 6 bases and 4 bases, in that order; junction bases with no gene match: 5. There are 14 residues in the CDR3. CDR3 in DNA: TGTGCCAGCAGGCCTACAGGGGGGAATCAGCCCCAGCATTTT. This translates into CASRPTGGNQPQHF.

V and J are TRBV18 and TRBJ2-3; D unclear. Per germline, CDR1 KGHSH and CDR2 LQKENI. The V end lost 5 bases, the J end lost 6 bases, and 9 bases lay between the germline ends. The CDR3 totals 12 residues. In DNA form, the CDR3 reads TGTGCCAGCTCATATTATGGCGATACGCAGTATTTT. Translated, it gives CASSYYGDTQYF.

This rearrangement joins TRBV27 to TRBJ1-2; a weak D match, TRBD1 (6 bases). The CDR3 length is 15 residues. CDR1 is MNHEY and CDR2 is SMNVEV in the germline V gene (reference sequence). Trimming left V 4 bases short and J 2 bases short, with 14 bases between. CDR3 sequence reads: CASSSPGAGNYGYTF. The CDR3 nucleotides read TGTGCCAGCAGTTCCCCGGGGGCTGGGAACTATGGCTACACCTTC.

This chain links TRBV21-1 with TRBJ1-5; TRBD1 is taken as the D call from the table, unchecked against the DNA. TRBV21-1 is described as a pseudogene. The CDR3 sequence is 12 residues long. The CDR3 loop reads CVAGLSNQPQHF. The CDR3 DNA is TGTGTGGCAGGCTTAAGCAATCAGCCCCAGCATTTT.

This chain links TRBV6-5 with TRBJ1-1, with D possibly TRBD1 on 5 matching bases. With 8 bases removed from V and 11 bases from J, the gap between germline ends came to 21 bases. From germline, CDR1 is MNHEY and CDR2 SVGAGI. The CDR3 loop spans 13 amino acids. The CDR3 reads CASALRGGTPAFF. CDR3 DNA sequence: TGTGCCAGCGCCCTCCGGGGGGGGACCCCGGCTTTCTTT.

The rearrangement uses TRBV4-3 and TRBJ1-2; tentatively, D is TRBD1 (5 bases). The CDR3 extends over 15 amino acids. Germline assignment: CDR1 LGHNA and CDR2 YSLEER. V lost 0 bases and J 7 bases, leaving 15 bases between the germline ends. In nucleotides, the CDR3 is TGCGCCAGCAGCCAAGATCTGGCAGGGCCGGGTGGCTACACCTTC. Amino acids: CASSQDLAGPGGYTF.

This clone showed up just a few times. The DNA for the CDR3 is TGCGCCAGCAGCTTGTTCGCGGACTACAATGAGCAGTTCTTC. It encodes CASSLFADYNEQFF. The chain uses TRBV5-1 and TRBJ2-1; D ambiguous. The V gene's germline CDR1 is SGHRS and CDR2 YFSETQ. V gave up 1 base and J gave up 3 bases, with 8 bases separating them. The CDR3 sequence is 14 residues long.

This chain links TRBV5-6 with TRBJ2-1; 7 bases align to TRBD2. The germline CDR1 and CDR2 sequences are SGHDT and YYEEEE. The CDR3 totals 16 residues. Unmatched junction bases numbered 8, after V lost 3 bases and J lost 2 bases. The CDR3 bases are TGTGCCAGCAGCTCGGTAGGACTAGGCACCTACAATGAGCAGTTCTTC. Amino acids: CASSSVGLGTYNEQFF.

The V gene is TRBV2, the J gene TRBJ1-3; D remains unclear. Germline assignment: CDR1 SNHLY and CDR2 FYNNEI. V shed 4 bases and J shed 2 bases, with 9 bases lying between them. The CDR3 contains 14 residues. The CDR3 nucleotides read TGTGCCAGCAGTGTGTCTACGGCTGGAAACACCATATATTTT. This sequence encodes CASSVSTAGNTIYF.

This chain joins TRBV2 and TRBJ2-1, with D possibly being TRBD1 (5 bases). Trimming pared 4 bases from V and 6 bases from J, leaving 19 bases between. The CDR3 is made up of 16 amino acids. Germline assignment: CDR1 SNHLY and CDR2 FYNNEI. This CDR3 reads CASSAWVGVSPNEQFF. CDR3 coding DNA: TGTGCCAGCAGTGCTTGGGTAGGGGTATCCCCCAATGAGCAGTTCTTC.

This clone has just a few counts. Additional DNA sequences in this sample encode the identical CDR3. The chain combines TRBV3-1 (or the pseudogene TRBV3-2) with TRBJ2-3, with D hard to call. Per germline, CDR1 LGHDT and CDR2 YNNKEL (reference sequence). Trimming stripped 1 base from V and 6 bases from J, with 11 bases between. The CDR3 has 14 residues. Here the CDR3 DNA reads TGTGCCAGCAGCCAAGGGCCTGGAACGGATACGCAGTATTTT. This encodes CASSQGPGTDTQYF.

Concerning this clone: An end of the junction differs from the germline gene, which may be a read error. The chain links TRBV7-6 to TRBJ2-2; 8 positions agree with TRBD2. The CDR3 covers 19 residues. Germline V lookup: CDR1 SGHVS, CDR2 FNYEAQ. CDR3 DNA sequence: TGTGCCAGCAGCTTAAGAGATGGCGTGGGTAGCGGGAACCCCGGGGAGCTGTTTTTT. It encodes CASSLRDGVGSGNPGELFF.

The V and J genes are TRBV6-4 and TRBJ1-5, with D possibly matching TRBD1 (5 bases). This CDR3 contains 15 residues. Trimming removed 0 bases from V and 4 bases from J, with 10 bases in between. Germline V CDR1 and CDR2: MRHNA, SNTAGT. The CDR3 sequence: CASSDSAGLNQPQHF. The DNA for the CDR3 is TGTGCCAGCAGTGACTCCGCAGGGTTGAATCAGCCCCAGCATTTT.

The chain joins TRBV5-1 to TRBJ1-3, with 7 bases aligning to TRBD1. The germline V gene encodes CDR1 SGHRS and CDR2 YFSETQ. The CDR3 length is 14 residues. V shed 2 bases and J 4 bases; nucleotides not matched to a gene: 3. In DNA, the CDR3 is TGCGCCAGCAGCTTCGACAGGGAGGGAAACACCATATATTTT. Its translation is CASSFDREGNTIYF.

The V call is TRBV6-5, the J call TRBJ1-2; TRBD1 is a possible D gene (6 bases). This CDR3 spans 15 amino acids. V gave up 8 bases and J gave up 5 bases, with 21 bases separating them. Per germline, CDR1 MNHEY and CDR2 SVGAGI. CDR3 in DNA: TGTGCCAGCGGAAAAGAGACAGGAATTGGGTATGGCTACACCTTC. Translating it yields CASGKETGIGYGYTF.

The V and J genes are TRBV2 and TRBJ1-5, with D tentatively TRBD1 (6 bases). V lost 6 bases to trimming and J lost 1 base, with 10 bases between them. From germline, CDR1 is SNHLY and CDR2 FYNNEI. The CDR3 loop spans 14 amino acids. The DNA for the CDR3 is TGTGCCAGCAGAGAGGGGACAAGCAATCAGCCCCAGCATTTT. Protein: CASREGTSNQPQHF.

The rearrangement joins TRBV11-3 to TRBJ2-1, with unresolved D. V was pared by 1 base and J by 0 bases, with 7 bases between. Per the germline V gene, CDR1 is SGHNT and CDR2 is YENEEA. CDR3 length: 15 residues. The CDR3 sequence is CASSLGGSSYNEQFF. The DNA for the CDR3 is TGTGCCAGCAGCTTAGGCGGTAGCTCCTACAATGAGCAGTTCTTC.

This clone appeared once. The chain links TRBV3-1 (or the pseudogene TRBV3-2) to TRBJ1-1; possible D gene TRBD1, 6 bases. Germline V gives CDR1 LGHDT, CDR2 YNNKEL (reference sequence). The length of the CDR3 is 15 residues. Trimming took 4 bases from V and 0 from J, leaving 12 bases between them. The CDR3: CASSPRKGVNTEAFF. The CDR3 region has the DNA TGTGCCAGCAGCCCGCGGAAGGGGGTGAACACTGAAGCTTTCTTT.

The gene calls are TRBV27 and TRBJ1-5; 10 bases agree with TRBD1. This CDR3 has 15 residues. V was pared by 6 bases and J by 1 base, with 3 bases of the junction left unmatched. The germline gives CDR1 MNHEY, CDR2 SMNVEV (reference sequence). The DNA of the CDR3 is TGTGCCAGCAGATGGACAGGGGGAAGCAATCAGCCCCAGCATTTT. Translated, it gives CASRWTGGSNQPQHF.

V is TRBV28 and J is TRBJ1-5; D not certain. The germline V gene encodes CDR1 MDHEN and CDR2 SYDVKM. Trimming left V 5 bases short and J 0 bases short, with 14 bases between. CDR3 size: 16 residues. CDR3 residues: CASSPETDYSNQPQHF. The DNA of the CDR3 is TGTGCCAGCAGTCCAGAGACGGATTATAGCAATCAGCCCCAGCATTTT.

The chain couples TRBV3-1 (or the pseudogene TRBV3-2) to TRBJ2-1; no reliable D call. The germline CDR1 and CDR2 sequences are LGHDT and YNNKEL (reference sequence). This CDR3 region has 16 residues. V was pared by 3 bases and J by 6 bases, with 18 bases between. The CDR3 region is CASSQGPGVSGNEQFF. The CDR3 DNA reads as TGTGCCAGCAGCCAGGGCCCTGGGGTAAGTGGCAATGAGCAGTTCTTC.

This chain joins TRBV7-2 and TRBJ1-4; D is possibly TRBD1 (5 bases). The CDR3 runs to 14 residues. Between the trimmed V and J ends, which lost 3 bases and 7 bases, there was a span of 12 bases. The V gene's germline CDR1 is SGHTA and CDR2 FQGNSA. The CDR3 DNA reads as TGTGCCAGCAGCTTCGCAGGGTCGGGTGAAAAACTGTTTTTT. As protein: CASSFAGSGEKLFF.